This T cell receptor (beta chain) was observed in a study of blood T cell repertoires in COVID-19. Study-wide context: Samples representing acute and convalescent COVID-19 were sourced from the United States, Italy and Spain. Sources were T cells, B-cell-depleted T cells, or PBMCs; the material itself was cDNA or gDNA.

V lost 4 bases, J lost 7 bases, and 11 bases lay in between. Germline V gene sequence: CDR1 LNHDA, CDR2 SQIVND (reference sequence). The CDR3 extends over 13 amino acids. As processed by the authors: Amplifying reference gene primers gave estimates of nucleated cell counts. The protocol was immunoSEQ multiplex PCR, while the TCRdb copy is restricted to in-frame clones and leaves out a portion. The V and J calls and clone size are taken from that table; D and trimming were inferred from the DNA. The repertoire consists of 250,000 to 300,000 clones, with 75% to 90% occurring once and the leading ten covering about 4.3%.

This receptor was identified in a man in his sixties who had recovered from COVID-19. The chain is built from TRBV19 and TRBJ1-5, with D unresolved. Sequencing used peripheral blood. The CDR3 nucleotides read TGTGCCAGTAGTACCAGTGTAGCACAGCCCCAGCATTTT. This codes for CASSTSVAQPQHF.